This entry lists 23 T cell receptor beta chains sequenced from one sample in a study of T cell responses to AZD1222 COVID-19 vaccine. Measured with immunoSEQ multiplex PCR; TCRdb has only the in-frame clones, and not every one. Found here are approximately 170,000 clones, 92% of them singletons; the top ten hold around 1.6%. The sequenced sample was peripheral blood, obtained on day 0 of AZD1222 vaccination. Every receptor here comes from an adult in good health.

The CDR3 sequence is CASSSGTRGSYNSPLHF. The DNA of the CDR3 is TGTGCCAGCAGCTCAGGCACTAGGGGCTCCTATAATTCACCCCTCCACTTT. V usage is TRBV7-2 and J usage is TRBJ1-6; D is perhaps TRBD1 (5 bases). Germline lookup yields CDR1 SGHTA and CDR2 FQGNSA. V was cut by 4 bases and J by 0 bases, with 13 bases left in between. The CDR3 covers 17 residues.

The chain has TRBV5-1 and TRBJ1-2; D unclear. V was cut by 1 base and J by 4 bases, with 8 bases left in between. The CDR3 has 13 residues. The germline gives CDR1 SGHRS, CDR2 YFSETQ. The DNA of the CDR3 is TGCGCCAGCAGCTTGAGGGAGGGCTATGGCTACACCTTC. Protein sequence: CASSLREGYGYTF.

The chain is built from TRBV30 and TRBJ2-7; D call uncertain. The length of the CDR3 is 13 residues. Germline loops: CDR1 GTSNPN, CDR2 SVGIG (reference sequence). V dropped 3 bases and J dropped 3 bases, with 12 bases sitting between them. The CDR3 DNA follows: TGTGCCTGGAGCCGCAACCTGGGCTACGAGCAGTACTTC. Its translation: CAWSRNLGYEQYF.

The CDR3 nucleotides are TGTGCCAGCAGTATAGCGGGAGGGTCCTCATTGTACGAGCAGTACTTC. Its protein product is CASSIAGGSSLYEQYF. This chain joins TRBV27 and TRBJ2-7; TRBD2 matches at 11 bases. CDR3 size: 16 residues. CDR1 is MNHEY and CDR2 is SMNVEV in the germline V gene (reference sequence). The junction had 10 bases not matched to a gene; V was cut back by 5 bases and J by 4 bases.

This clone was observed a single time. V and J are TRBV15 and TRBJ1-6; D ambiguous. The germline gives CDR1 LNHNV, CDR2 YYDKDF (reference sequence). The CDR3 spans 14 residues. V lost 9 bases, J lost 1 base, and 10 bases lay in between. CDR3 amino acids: CATAEKSYNSPLHF. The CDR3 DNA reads TGTGCCACTGCCGAGAAGTCCTATAATTCACCCCTCCACTTT.

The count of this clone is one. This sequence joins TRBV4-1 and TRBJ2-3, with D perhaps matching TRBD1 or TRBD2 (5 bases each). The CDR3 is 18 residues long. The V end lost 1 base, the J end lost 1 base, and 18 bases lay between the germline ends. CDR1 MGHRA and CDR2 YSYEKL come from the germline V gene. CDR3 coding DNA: TGCGCCAGCAGCCAAGGATGGGGCGGGCCCAGAGGCACAGATACGCAGTATTTT. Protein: CASSQGWGGPRGTDTQYF.

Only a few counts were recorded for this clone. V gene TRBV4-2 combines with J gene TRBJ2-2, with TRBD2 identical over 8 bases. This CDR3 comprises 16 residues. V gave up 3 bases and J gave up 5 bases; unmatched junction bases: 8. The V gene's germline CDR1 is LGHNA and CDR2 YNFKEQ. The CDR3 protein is CASSQVGGAVTGELFF. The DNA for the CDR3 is TGTGCCAGCAGCCAGGTCGGGGGGGCCGTAACCGGGGAGCTGTTTTTT.

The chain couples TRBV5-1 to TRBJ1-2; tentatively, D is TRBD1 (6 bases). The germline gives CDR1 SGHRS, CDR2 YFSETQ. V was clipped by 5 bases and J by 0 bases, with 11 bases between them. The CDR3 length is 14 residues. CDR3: CASSRGDTNYGYTF. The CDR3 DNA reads TGCGCCAGCAGTCGCGGGGACACTAACTATGGCTACACCTTC.

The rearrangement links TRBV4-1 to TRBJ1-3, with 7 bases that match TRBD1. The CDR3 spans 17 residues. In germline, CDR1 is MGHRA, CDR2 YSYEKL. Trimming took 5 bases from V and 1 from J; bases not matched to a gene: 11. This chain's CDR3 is CASSSQTGSRSGNTIYF. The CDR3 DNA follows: TGCGCCAGCAGCTCCCAGACAGGGAGTCGGTCTGGAAACACCATATATTTT.

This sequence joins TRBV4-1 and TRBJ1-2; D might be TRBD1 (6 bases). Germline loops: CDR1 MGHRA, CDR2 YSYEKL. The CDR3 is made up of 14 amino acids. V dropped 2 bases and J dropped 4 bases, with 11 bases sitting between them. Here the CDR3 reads CASSQLDRSYGYTF. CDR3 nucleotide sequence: TGCGCCAGCAGCCAACTGGACAGAAGCTATGGCTACACCTTC.

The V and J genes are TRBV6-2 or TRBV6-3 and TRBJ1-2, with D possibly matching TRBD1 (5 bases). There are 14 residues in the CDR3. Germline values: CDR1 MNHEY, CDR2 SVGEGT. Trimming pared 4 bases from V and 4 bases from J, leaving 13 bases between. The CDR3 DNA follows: TGTGCCAGCAGTTCGGGGACCGGAAGCTATGGCTACACCTTC. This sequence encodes CASSSGTGSYGYTF.

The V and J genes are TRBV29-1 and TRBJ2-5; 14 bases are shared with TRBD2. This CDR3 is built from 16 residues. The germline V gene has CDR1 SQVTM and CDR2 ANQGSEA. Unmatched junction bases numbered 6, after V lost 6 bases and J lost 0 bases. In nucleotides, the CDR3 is TGCAGCGTGCTGGGACTAGCGGGGGCTCACCAAGAGACCCAGTACTTC. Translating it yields CSVLGLAGAHQETQYF.

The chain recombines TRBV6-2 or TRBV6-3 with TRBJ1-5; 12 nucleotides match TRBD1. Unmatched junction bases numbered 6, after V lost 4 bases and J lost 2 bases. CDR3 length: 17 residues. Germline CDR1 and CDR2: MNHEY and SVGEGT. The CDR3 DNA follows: TGTGCCAGCAGTTCTGGGGACAGGGGGCAAGGCAATCAGCCCCAGCATTTT. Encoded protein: CASSSGDRGQGNQPQHF.

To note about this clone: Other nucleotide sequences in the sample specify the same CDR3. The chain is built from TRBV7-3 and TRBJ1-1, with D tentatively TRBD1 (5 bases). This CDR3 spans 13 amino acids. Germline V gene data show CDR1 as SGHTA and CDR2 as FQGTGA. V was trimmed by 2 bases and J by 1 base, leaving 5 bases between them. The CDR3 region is CASSLGQNTEAFF. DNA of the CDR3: TGTGCCAGCAGCTTAGGACAGAACACTGAAGCTTTCTTT.

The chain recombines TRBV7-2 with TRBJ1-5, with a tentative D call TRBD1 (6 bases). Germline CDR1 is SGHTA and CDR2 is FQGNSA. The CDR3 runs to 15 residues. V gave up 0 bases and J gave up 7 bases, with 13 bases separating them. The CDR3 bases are TGTGCCAGCAGCTTAGCAAGGGGGGCGAGCCAGCCCCAGCATTTT. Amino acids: CASSLARGASQPQHF. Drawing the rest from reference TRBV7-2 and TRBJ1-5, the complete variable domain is GAGVSQSPSNKVTEKGKDVELRCDPISGHTALYWYRQSLGQGLEFLIYFQGNSAPDKSGLPSDRFSAERTGGSVSTLTIQRTQQEDSAVYLCASSLARGASQPQHFGDGTRLSIL.

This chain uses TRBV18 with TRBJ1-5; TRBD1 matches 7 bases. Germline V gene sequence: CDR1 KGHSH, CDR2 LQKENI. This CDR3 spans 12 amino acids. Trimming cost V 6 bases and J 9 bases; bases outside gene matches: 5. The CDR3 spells CASSSDRRPQHF. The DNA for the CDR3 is TGTGCCAGCTCGTCGGACAGGCGGCCCCAGCATTTT.

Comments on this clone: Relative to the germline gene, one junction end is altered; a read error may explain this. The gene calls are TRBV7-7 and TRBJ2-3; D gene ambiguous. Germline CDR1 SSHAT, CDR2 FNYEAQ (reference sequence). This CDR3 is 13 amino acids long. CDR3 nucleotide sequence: TGTGCTAGCAGCTTAAATTTGGGAGATACGCAGTATTTT. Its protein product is CASSLNLGDTQYF.

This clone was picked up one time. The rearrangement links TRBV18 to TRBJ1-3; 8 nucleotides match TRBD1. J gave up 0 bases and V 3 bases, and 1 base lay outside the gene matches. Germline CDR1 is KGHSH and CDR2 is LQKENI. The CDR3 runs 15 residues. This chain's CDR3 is CASSPGQGSGNTIYF. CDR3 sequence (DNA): TGTGCCAGCTCACCCGGACAGGGCTCTGGAAACACCATATATTTT.

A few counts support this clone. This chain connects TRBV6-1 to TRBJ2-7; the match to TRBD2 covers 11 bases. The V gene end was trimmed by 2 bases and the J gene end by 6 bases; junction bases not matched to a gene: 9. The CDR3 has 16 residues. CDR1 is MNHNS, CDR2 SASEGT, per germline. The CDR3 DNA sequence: TGTGCCAGCAGTGAACGATTTAGCGGGGGGGCCTTCGAGCAGTACTTC. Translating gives CASSERFSGGAFEQYF.

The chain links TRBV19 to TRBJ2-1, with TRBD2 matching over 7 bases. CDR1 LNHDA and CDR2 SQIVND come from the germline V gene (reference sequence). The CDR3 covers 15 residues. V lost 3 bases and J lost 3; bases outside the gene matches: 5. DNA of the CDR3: TGTGCCAGTAGTATTGGGGGAGGGTTCTACAATGAGCAGTTCTTC. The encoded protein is CASSIGGGFYNEQFF.

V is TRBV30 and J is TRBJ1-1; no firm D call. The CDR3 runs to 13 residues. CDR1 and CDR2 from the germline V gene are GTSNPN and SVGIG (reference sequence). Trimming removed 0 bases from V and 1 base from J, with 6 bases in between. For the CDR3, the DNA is TGTGCCTGGAGTGTGTCCCAGAACACTGAAGCTTTCTTT. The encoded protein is CAWSVSQNTEAFF.

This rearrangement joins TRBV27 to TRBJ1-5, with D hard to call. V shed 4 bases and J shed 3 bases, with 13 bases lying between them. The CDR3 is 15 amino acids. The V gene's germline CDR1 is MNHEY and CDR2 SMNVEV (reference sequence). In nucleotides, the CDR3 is TGTGCCAGCAGTTCAGACGGGAGTTACAATCAGCCCCAGCATTTT. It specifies CASSSDGSYNQPQHF.

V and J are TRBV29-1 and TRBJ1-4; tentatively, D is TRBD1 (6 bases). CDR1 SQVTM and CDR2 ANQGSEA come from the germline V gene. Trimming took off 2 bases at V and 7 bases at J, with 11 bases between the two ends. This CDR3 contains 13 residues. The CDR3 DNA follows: TGCAGCGTTGAATCACAGGGTAGTGAAAAACTGTTTTTT. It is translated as CSVESQGSEKLFF. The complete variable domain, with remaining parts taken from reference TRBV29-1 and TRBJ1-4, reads SAVISQKPSRDICQRGTSLTIQCQVDSQVTMMFWYRQQPGQSLTLIATANQGSEATYESGFVIDKFPISRPNLTFSTLTVSNMSPEDSSIYLCSVESQGSEKLFFGSGTQLSVL.